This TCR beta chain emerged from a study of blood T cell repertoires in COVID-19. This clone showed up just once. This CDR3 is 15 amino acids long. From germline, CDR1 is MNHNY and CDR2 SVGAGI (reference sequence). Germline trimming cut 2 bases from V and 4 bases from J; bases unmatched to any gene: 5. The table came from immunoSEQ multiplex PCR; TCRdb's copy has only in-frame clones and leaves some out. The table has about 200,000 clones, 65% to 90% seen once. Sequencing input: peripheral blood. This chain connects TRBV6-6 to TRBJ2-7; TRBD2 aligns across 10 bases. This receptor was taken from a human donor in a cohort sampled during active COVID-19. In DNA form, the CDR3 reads TGTGCCAGCAGTTACCCGGGGACTAGCGTTTACGAGCAGTACTTC. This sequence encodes CASSYPGTSVYEQYF.